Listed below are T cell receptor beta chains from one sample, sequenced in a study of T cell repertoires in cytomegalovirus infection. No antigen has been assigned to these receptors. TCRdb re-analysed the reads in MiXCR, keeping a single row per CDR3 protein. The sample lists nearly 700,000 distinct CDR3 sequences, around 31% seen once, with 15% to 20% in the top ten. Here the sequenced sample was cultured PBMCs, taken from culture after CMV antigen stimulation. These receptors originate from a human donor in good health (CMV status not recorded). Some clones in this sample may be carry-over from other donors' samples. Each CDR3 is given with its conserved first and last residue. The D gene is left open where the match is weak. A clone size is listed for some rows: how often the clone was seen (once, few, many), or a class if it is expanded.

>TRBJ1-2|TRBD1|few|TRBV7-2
TGTGCCACCGGACAGGCGCCGACATATGGCTACACCTTC
CATGQAPTYGYTF
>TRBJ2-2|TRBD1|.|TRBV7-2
TGTGCCAGCAGCTTCCCGACAGGGGGTAGTGCGACCGGGGAGCTGTTTTTT
CASSFPTGGSATGELFF
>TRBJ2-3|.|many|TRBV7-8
TGTGCCAGCAGCTTAGAAGGGGGCACAGATACGCAGTATTTT
CASSLEGGTDTQYF
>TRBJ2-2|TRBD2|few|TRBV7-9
TGTGCCAGCAGCCCGAAGGTGCGGGAGAGAGACGGGGAGCTGTTTTTT
CASSPKVRERDGELFF
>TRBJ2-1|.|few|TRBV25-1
TGTGCCAGCGGACGGTCCCATGAGCAGTTCTTC
CASGRSHEQFF
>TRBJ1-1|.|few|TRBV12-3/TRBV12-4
TGTGCCAGCAGTTTCGGTCAGGGGATAGCTTTCTTT
CASSFGQGIAFF
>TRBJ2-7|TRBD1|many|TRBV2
TGTGCCAGCGCTGGGACAGGGCGGGCCGAGCAGTACTTC
CASAGTGRAEQYF
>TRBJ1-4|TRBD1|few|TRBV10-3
TGTGCCATCAGTGAGTCGAGGGGAGGGACAGGCACGATTGAAAAACTGTTTTTT
CAISESRGGTGTIEKLFF
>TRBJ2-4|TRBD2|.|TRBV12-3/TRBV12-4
TGTGCCAGCAGTTTGCGGGGGAGAGTTCTTCAGTACTTC
CASSLRGRVLQYF
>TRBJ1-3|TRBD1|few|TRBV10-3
TGTGCCATCAGTGAGACAGGGGCTGGAAACACCATATATTTT
CAISETGAGNTIYF
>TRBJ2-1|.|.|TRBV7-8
TGTGCCAGCAGCCATTCAAGGCCTCCCTACAATGAGCAGTTCTTC
CASSHSRPPYNEQFF
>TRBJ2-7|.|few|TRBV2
TGTGCCAGCAGTGTGGGAGAAGTTGCCCCCCAGCAGTACTTC
CASSVGEVAPQQYF
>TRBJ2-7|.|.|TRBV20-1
TGCAGTGCGACCGCCGGGGAGTACGAGCAGTACTTC
CSATAGEYEQYF
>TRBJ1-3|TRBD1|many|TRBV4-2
TGTGCCAGCAGCGTAGGACAGGGGGTTCTCTCTGGAAACACCATATATTTT
CASSVGQGVLSGNTIYF
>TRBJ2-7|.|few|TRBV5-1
TGCGCCAGCAGCTTGGTTAGTATCCACGAGCAGTACTTC
CASSLVSIHEQYF
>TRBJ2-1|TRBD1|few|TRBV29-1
TGCAGCGTTGAGGCACTACAGGGGAATGAGCAGTTCTTC
CSVEALQGNEQFF
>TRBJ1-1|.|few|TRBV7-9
TGTGCCAGCAGCCCGAGGTTGGCGAACACTGAAGCTTTCTTT
CASSPRLANTEAFF
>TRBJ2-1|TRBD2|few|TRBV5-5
TGTGCCAGCAGCAAGTCCGGGATGGCTAGCGGAAGTTGGGGTAACAATGAGCAGTTCTTC
CASSKSGMASGSWGNNEQFF
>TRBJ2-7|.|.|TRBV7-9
TGTGCCAGCAGCACCGAGGGGGACCCCTACGAGCAGTACTTC
CASSTEGDPYEQYF
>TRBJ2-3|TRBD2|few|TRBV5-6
TGTGCCAGCGTAAGGGACGGCGGGAGCTTCCCCACAGATACGCAGTATTTT
CASVRDGGSFPTDTQYF
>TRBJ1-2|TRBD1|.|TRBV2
TGTGCCAGCATTCCGGACAGGGGGCTGCATGGCTACACCTTC
CASIPDRGLHGYTF
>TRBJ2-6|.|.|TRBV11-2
TGTGCTAGCGAAAAACTCTGGGTCGGGGCCAACGTCCTGACTTTC
CASEKLWVGANVLTF
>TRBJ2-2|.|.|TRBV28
TGTGCCAGCAGTCTTTGGGCAGGGAAGGACGGGGAGCTGTTTTTT
CASSLWAGKDGELFF
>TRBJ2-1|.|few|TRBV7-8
TGTGCCAGCAGCTTAGCCTCCATCTACAATGAGCAGTTCTTC
CASSLASIYNEQFF
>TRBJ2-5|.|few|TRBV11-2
TGTGCCAGCAGCCATATCCTTGATAGCGGAGAGACCCAGTACTTC
CASSHILDSGETQYF